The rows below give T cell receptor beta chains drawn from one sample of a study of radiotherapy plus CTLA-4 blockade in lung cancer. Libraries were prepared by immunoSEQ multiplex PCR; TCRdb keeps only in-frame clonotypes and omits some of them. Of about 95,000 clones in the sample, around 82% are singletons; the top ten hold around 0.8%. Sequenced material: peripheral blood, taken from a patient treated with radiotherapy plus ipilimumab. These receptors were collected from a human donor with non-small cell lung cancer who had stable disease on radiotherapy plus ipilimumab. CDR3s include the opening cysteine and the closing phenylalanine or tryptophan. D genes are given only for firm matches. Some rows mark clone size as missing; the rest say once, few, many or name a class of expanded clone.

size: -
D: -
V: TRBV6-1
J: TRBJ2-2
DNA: TGTGCCAGCAGATTCGGGCATTCACCCGGGGAGCTGTTTTTT
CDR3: CASRFGHSPGELFF

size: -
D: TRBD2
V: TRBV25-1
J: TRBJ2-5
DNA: TGTGCCAGCAGTGAGAGCGGTCAGGGAGGGGAGACCCAGTACTTC
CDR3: CASSESGQGGETQYF

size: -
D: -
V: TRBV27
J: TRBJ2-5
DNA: TGTGCCAGCAGTTTTCATTTGGGACCCTTCCCAGAGACCCAGTACTTC
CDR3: CASSFHLGPFPETQYF

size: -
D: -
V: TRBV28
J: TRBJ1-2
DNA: TGTGCCAGTACCTATGGCTACACCTTC
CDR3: CASTYGYTF

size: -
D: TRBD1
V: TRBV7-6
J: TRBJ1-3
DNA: TGTGCCAGCAGCTTAGGTGGGACAGGGACTGGAAACACCATATATTTT
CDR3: CASSLGGTGTGNTIYF

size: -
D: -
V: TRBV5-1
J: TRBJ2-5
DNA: TGCGCCAGCAGCTTGAGGGTGGAAGAGACCCAGTACTTC
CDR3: CASSLRVEETQYF

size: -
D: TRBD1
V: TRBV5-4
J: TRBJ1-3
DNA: TGTGCCAGCAGCGTCACAGGGGGCTCTGGAAACACCATATATTTT
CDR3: CASSVTGGSGNTIYF

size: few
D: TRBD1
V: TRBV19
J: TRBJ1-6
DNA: TGTGCCAGTAGTATTGGGACAGGGTATAATTCACCCCTCCACTTT
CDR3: CASSIGTGYNSPLHF

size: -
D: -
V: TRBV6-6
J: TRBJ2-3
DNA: TGTGCCAGCAGTGTGGGGACAGATACGCAGTATTTT
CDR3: CASSVGTDTQYF

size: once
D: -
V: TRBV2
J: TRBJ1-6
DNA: TGTGCCAGCAGTGCCTTGGGACGGTTAAATTCACCCCTCCACTTT
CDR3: CASSALGRLNSPLHF

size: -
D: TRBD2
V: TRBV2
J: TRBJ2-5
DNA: TGTGCCAGCTACGAGCGGGGGGGCCAAGAGACCCAGTACTTC
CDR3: CASYERGGQETQYF

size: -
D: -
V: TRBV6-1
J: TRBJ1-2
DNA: TGTGCCAGCAGTGAACTCAACTTCTACGGCTACACCTTC
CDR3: CASSELNFYGYTF

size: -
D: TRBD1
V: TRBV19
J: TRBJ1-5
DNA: TGTGCCAGTAGTACTTCCCACAGGGGTGGTAAGCCCCAGCATTTT
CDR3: CASSTSHRGGKPQHF

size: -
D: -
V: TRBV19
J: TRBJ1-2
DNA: TGTGCCAGTAGCCCGGGACGGCCATATGGCTACACCTTC
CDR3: CASSPGRPYGYTF

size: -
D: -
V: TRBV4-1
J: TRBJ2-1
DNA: TGCGCCAGCAGCCAAGATCCTAACCGGGAGTTGTTCTTC
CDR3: CASSQDPNRELFF

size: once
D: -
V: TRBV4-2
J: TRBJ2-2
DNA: TGTGCCAGCAGCCAACAGGCGAACACCGGGGAGCTGTTTTTT
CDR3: CASSQQANTGELFF

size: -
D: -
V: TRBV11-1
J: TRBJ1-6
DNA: TGTGCCAGCAGCCGAGGGGCTTATAATTCACCCCTCCACTTT
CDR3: CASSRGAYNSPLHF

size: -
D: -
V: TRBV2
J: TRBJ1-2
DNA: TGTGCCAGCAGTGAAGGATGGCGGGGGTTCTTCGGCTACACCTTC
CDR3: CASSEGWRGFFGYTF

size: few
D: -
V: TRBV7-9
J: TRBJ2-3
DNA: TGTGCCAGCAGATATATTGGGACTTCCGTAGATACGCAGTATTTT
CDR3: CASRYIGTSVDTQYF

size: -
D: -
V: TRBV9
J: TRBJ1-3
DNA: TGTGCCAGCAGCTTTACTAACACCGGGACACCAAGAAACACCATATATTTT
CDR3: CASSFTNTGTPRNTIYF

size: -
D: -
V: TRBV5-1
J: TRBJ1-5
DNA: TGCGCCAGCAGCTTACAGGGTTTGCAGCCCCAGCATTTT
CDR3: CASSLQGLQPQHF

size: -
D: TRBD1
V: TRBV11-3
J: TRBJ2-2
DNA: TGTGCCAGCAGCCGAACAGGGGTGTCCGGGGAGCTGTTTTTT
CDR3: CASSRTGVSGELFF